This TCR beta chain appears in the sequencing data of a study of cytomegalovirus exposure and HLA in healthy donors. Study results and caveats: When presence/absence was analysed, sequencing depth was taken to be roughly uniform across donors. Later analysis associated a missense DCLRE1C variant with TCR beta V- and J-gene trimming. Highest at DRB1 and lowest at HLA-C, TCR association rates differed among HLA loci in a later analysis. Usually a TCR sequence was rare, but some public TCRs were found in many donors.

The CDR3 is 15 residues long. CDR1 and CDR2 from the germline V gene are SGHTA and FQGNSA. Trimming pared 5 bases from V and 4 bases from J, leaving 15 bases between. Primers for the PCR totalled 60 Vbeta and 13 Jbeta. Sequencing used immunoSEQ multiplex PCR; TCRdb keeps in-frame clones, though not all of them. The sample has 200,000 or so clones; about 80% are singletons. To note about this clone: Antigen: not known.

The sequenced sample consisted of PBMCs. The clonotype originates from a woman aged 18-29 years in good health and CMV-seropositive. V gene TRBV7-2 combines with J gene TRBJ1-5; D remains ambiguous. CDR3 sequence (DNA): TGTGCCAGCAGCCCAGAGGCGGGGAATAATCAGCCCCAGCATTTT. It specifies CASSPEAGNNQPQHF.